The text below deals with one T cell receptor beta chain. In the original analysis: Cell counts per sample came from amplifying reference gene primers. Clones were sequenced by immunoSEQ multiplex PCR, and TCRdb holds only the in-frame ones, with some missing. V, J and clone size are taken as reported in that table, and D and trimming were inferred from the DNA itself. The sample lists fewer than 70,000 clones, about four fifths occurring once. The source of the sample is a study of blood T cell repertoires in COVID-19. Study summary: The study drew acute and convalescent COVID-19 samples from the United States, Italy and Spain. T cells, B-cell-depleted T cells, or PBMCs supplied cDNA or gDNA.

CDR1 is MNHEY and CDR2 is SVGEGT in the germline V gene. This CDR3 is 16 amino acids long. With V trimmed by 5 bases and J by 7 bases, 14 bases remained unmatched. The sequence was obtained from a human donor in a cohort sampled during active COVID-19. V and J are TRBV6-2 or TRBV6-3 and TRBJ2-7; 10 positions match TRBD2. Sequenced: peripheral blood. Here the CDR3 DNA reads TGTGCCAGCAGTAAACTAGCGGGACACCTAATCGGGGAGCAGTACTTC. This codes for CASSKLAGHLIGEQYF.